Shown below are 21 T cell receptor beta chains from a single sample sequenced in a study of Ad26.COV2.S vaccination and SARS-CoV-2 variants. Sequencing was performed with immunoSEQ multiplex PCR; in TCRdb, only in-frame clones are kept and a portion is missing. The sample lists some 640,000 clones, about 90% occurring once. Sample treatment: about 20 received Ad26.COV2.S at low or high dose, single or two shots; five or six received placebo; per-sample allocation not given. Collection of samples fell on day 63 after the first vaccine or placebo injection. Sequences were derived from peripheral blood, sampled in a trial of Ad26.COV2.S vaccine versus placebo. The receptors derive from a person between 18 and 59 years old who received the Ad26.COV2.S COVID-19 vaccine or a placebo.

This sequence joins TRBV6-6 and TRBJ1-6; perhaps TRBD1 as D (6 bases). Trimming took off 0 bases at V and 9 bases at J, with 12 bases between the two ends. Germline CDR1 reads MNHNY; CDR2 reads SVGAGI (reference sequence). This CDR3 is built from 15 residues. DNA of the CDR3: TGTGCCAGCAGTTACTCAGGGGGGCAAGCTTCACCCCTCCACTTT. Translating it yields CASSYSGGQASPLHF.

The chain is built from TRBV30 and TRBJ2-3, with D possibly matching TRBD2 (5 bases). Germline loops: CDR1 GTSNPN, CDR2 SVGIG (reference sequence). Deletions cut 0 bases from V and 5 bases from J, with 15 bases between. This CDR3 is 15 amino acids long. For the CDR3, the DNA is TGTGCCTGGAGTGTACTCGGGGTGGGGATAGATACGCAGTATTTT. It specifies CAWSVLGVGIDTQYF.

The CDR3 spells CASSYGRATDTQYF. As DNA, the CDR3 is TGCGCCAGCAGCTACGGCAGGGCGACAGATACGCAGTATTTT. The genes are TRBV5-1 and TRBJ2-3; possible D gene TRBD1, 5 bases. This CDR3 spans 14 amino acids. Germline CDR1 is SGHRS and CDR2 is YFSETQ. The V and J ends lost 3 bases and 3 bases respectively, with 11 bases between them.

The chain joins TRBV5-1 to TRBJ2-1; TRBD2 agrees at 13 bases. This CDR3 spans 15 amino acids. CDR1 is SGHRS, CDR2 YFSETQ, per germline. V lost 0 bases to trimming and J lost 8 bases; unmatched junction nucleotides: 2. The CDR3 DNA follows: TGCGCCAGCAGCTTGGGACTAGCGGGGGGCGATGAGCAGTTCTTC. This sequence encodes CASSLGLAGGDEQFF.

The chain has TRBV7-6 and TRBJ2-7; 7 bases map to TRBD1. This CDR3 has 15 residues. Trimming cost V 5 bases and J 5 bases; bases outside gene matches: 12. CDR1 and CDR2 (germline): SGHVS, FNYEAQ. CDR3 protein: CASSPSTGFPDEQYF. The CDR3 nucleotides read TGTGCCAGCAGCCCGTCGACAGGGTTTCCCGACGAGCAGTACTTC.

The chain couples TRBV21-1 to TRBJ2-3; no DNA check was done on the table's D call, TRBD2. TRBV21-1 is flagged as a pseudogene. The CDR3 length is 18 residues. The CDR3 DNA is TGTGCCAGCAGCAAAAATACGGGGTGTCCGGGCTACACAGATACGCAGTATTTT. This sequence encodes CASSKNTGCPGYTDTQYF.

The chain uses TRBV7-2 and TRBJ2-1; the D is unclear. The length of the CDR3 is 15 residues. V shed 5 bases and J shed 3 bases, with 14 bases lying between them. In germline, CDR1 is SGHTA, CDR2 FQGNSA. The CDR3 coding sequence is TGTGCCAGCAGCCAGAATGAGGCACGCTACAATGAGCAGTTCTTC. Protein product: CASSQNEARYNEQFF.

V is TRBV9 and J is TRBJ1-1; D uncertain. Germline values: CDR1 SGDLS, CDR2 YYNGEE. The CDR3 has 12 residues. V lost 4 bases and J 11 bases, leaving 15 bases between the germline ends. The CDR3 region is CASSLFAQPAFF. DNA for the CDR3: TGTGCCAGCAGCCTTTTCGCCCAGCCGGCTTTCTTT.

The CDR3 protein is CASSRKKDHEQYF. The CDR3 nucleotides read TGTGCCAGTAGTAGGAAGAAGGATCACGAGCAGTACTTC. V gene TRBV19 combines with J gene TRBJ2-7; no reliable D call. There are 13 residues in the CDR3. Germline CDR1 and CDR2: LNHDA and SQIVND (reference sequence). V was pared by 4 bases and J by 5 bases, with 12 bases between.

Notes on this clone: This sample also contains other DNA sequences that code for the same CDR3. The chain joins TRBV20-1 to TRBJ1-5; D remains ambiguous. V was trimmed by 6 bases and J by 7 bases, leaving 4 bases between them. The germline CDR1 and CDR2 sequences are DFQATT and SNEGSKA (reference sequence). The CDR3 runs to 9 residues. In nucleotides, the CDR3 is TGCAGTGCGGGCCAGCCCCAGCATTTT. Translation: CSAGQPQHF.

This chain uses TRBV7-3 with TRBJ2-5; D is unclear. The CDR3 loop spans 13 amino acids. CDR1 and CDR2 (germline): SGHTA, FQGTGA. V was trimmed by 4 bases and J by 6 bases, leaving 12 bases between them. The CDR3 bases are TGTGCCAGCAGCTCCGGTCAAGGGAAGACCCAGTACTTC. Protein sequence: CASSSGQGKTQYF.

The gene calls are TRBV5-6 and TRBJ2-7; 10 bases map to TRBD1. Germline CDR1 is SGHDT and CDR2 is YYEEEE. V trimming: 3 bases; J trimming: 3 bases; junction bases outside the gene matches: 6. The CDR3 has 15 amino acids. CDR3 nucleotide sequence: TGTGCCAGCAGCTCTGGGACAGGGGTCGTCTACGAGCAGTACTTC. Encoded protein: CASSSGTGVVYEQYF.

This clone was detected a few times. The rearrangement joins TRBV6-2 or TRBV6-3 to TRBJ2-7, with D perhaps being TRBD1 or TRBD2 (5 bases each). V dropped 6 bases and J dropped 5 bases, with 17 bases sitting between them. The length of the CDR3 is 14 residues. The germline V gene has CDR1 MNHEY and CDR2 SVGEGT. The chain's CDR3 is CASSPPGRPHEQYF. In nucleotides, the CDR3 is TGTGCCAGCAGCCCTCCGGGACGCCCGCACGAGCAGTACTTC.

V and J are TRBV7-2 and TRBJ2-7; 8 bases are shared with TRBD2. After removal of 3 bases from V and 5 bases from J, the junction contained 6 bases not matched to a gene. The CDR3 totals 14 residues. Germline CDR1 SGHTA, CDR2 FQGNSA. CDR3 region: CASSFGGGVNEQYF. The DNA for the CDR3 is TGTGCCAGCAGCTTCGGGGGGGGCGTTAACGAGCAGTACTTC.

This rearrangement joins TRBV6-5 to TRBJ2-3; D not certain. The CDR3 runs 13 residues. V shed 2 bases and J shed 8 bases, with 11 bases lying between them. Looked up from germline, CDR1 is MNHEY and CDR2 is SVGAGI. CDR3 coding DNA: TGTGCCAGCAGTTACCACTCGTCGGGTACGCAGTATTTT. The encoded protein is CASSYHSSGTQYF.

The chain employs TRBV6-2 or TRBV6-3 and TRBJ2-7; 9 positions match TRBD2. Germline V gives CDR1 MNHEY, CDR2 SVGEGT. The CDR3 is made up of 15 amino acids. V lost 2 bases and J lost 7; bases outside the gene matches: 9. CDR3 residues: CASSYGAGLAGEQYF. The CDR3 DNA reads as TGTGCCAGCAGTTACGGGGCGGGACTAGCTGGGGAGCAGTACTTC.

The count of this clone is one. This chain connects TRBV7-8 to TRBJ2-5, with 7 bases that match TRBD1. The CDR3 has 14 residues. Trimming cost V 5 bases and J 4 bases; bases outside gene matches: 7. The germline V gene encodes CDR1 SGHVS and CDR2 FQNEAQ. The chain's CDR3 is CASSPRTGLETQYF. Here the CDR3 DNA reads TGTGCCAGCAGCCCACGGACAGGTTTAGAGACCCAGTACTTC.

The chain has TRBV5-1 and TRBJ2-2, with 12 bases aligning to TRBD2. Trimming removed 0 bases from V and 7 bases from J; junction bases left unmatched: 7. This CDR3 has 17 amino acids. Germline loops: CDR1 SGHRS, CDR2 YFSETQ. The CDR3 loop reads CASSLDLAGGPGGELFF. Here the CDR3 DNA reads TGCGCCAGCAGCTTGGACCTAGCGGGGGGGCCCGGCGGGGAGCTGTTTTTT.

V and J are TRBV2 and TRBJ2-5; tentative D call: TRBD1 (6 bases). CDR3 length: 14 residues. The germline V and J ends were trimmed by 2 bases and 3 bases, with 10 bases remaining between them. CDR1 and CDR2 from the germline V gene are SNHLY and FYNNEI. Written as DNA, the CDR3 is TGTGCCAGCAGTGAAACCCCAGGGGAAGAGACCCAGTACTTC. Protein product: CASSETPGEETQYF.

The chain employs TRBV5-8 and TRBJ1-1; no reliable D call. The CDR3 totals 13 residues. CDR1 and CDR2 (germline): SGHTS, YDEGEE. The V end was cut by 3 bases, the J end by 6 bases, with 12 bases between. The CDR3 region has the DNA TGTGCCAGCAGCTCCTCCGACCCTGCTGAAGCTTTCTTT. This sequence encodes CASSSSDPAEAFF.

This clone was counted many times. The chain recombines TRBV6-6 with TRBJ1-6, with unresolved D. The V gene's germline CDR1 is MNHNY and CDR2 SVGAGI (reference sequence). There are 14 residues in the CDR3. Trimming cost V 2 bases and J 7 bases, with 9 bases left between them. CDR3 in amino acids: CASSYRQANSPLHF. The CDR3 region has the DNA TGTGCCAGCAGTTACAGGCAGGCCAATTCACCCCTCCACTTT.